A selection of T cell receptor beta chains follows, all from one sample in a study of response to subunit inactivated influenza vaccine. TCRdb redid the calling of the RT-PCR reads with MiXCR, one entry per CDR3 protein. This sample has almost 600,000 distinct CDR3 sequences, with less than 15% found just once. The material sequenced was PBMCs from blood, taken 11 to 12 days after vaccination. These receptors were taken from a man in his fifties who received an inactivated influenza vaccine. The CDR3 runs from the conserved cysteine through the conserved F or W.

TRBJ2-2 | TRBV24-1 | 15 | CATSDLYLNTGELFF
TRBJ2-7 | TRBV11-2 | 14 | CASSQRDQSGEQYF
TRBJ2-1 | TRBV9 | 17 | CASSVAYLAGGPYEQFF
TRBJ2-1 | TRBV19 | 15 | CASSQRGKPFNEQFF
TRBJ2-3 | TRBV6-5 | 14 | CASSYYGGTDTQYF
TRBJ2-3 | TRBV4-3 | 17 | CASSQRHTGGVSDTQYF
TRBJ2-5 | TRBV28 | 15 | CASSSPHPPRETQYF
TRBJ2-1 | TRBV5-1 | 14 | CASSLGTGKNEQFF
TRBJ1-3 | TRBV11-2 | 15 | CASSLDQGTGNTIYF
TRBJ2-2 | TRBV15 | 14 | CATSTSGNTGELFF
TRBJ2-1 | TRBV7-8 | 16 | CASSLNRVPLYNEQFF
TRBJ2-3 | TRBV5-1 | 16 | CASSLVGTTSTDTQYF
TRBJ2-1 | TRBV9 | 14 | CASTPSGRLKEQFF
TRBJ2-1 | TRBV12-3/TRBV12-4 | 13 | CASSLETGDEQFF
TRBJ2-5 | TRBV7-2 | 14 | CASSFGTGFETQYF
TRBJ2-7 | TRBV7-2 | 14 | CASSLYALGYEQYF
. | TRBV7-2 | 14 | CASTSGGYNQPQYF
TRBJ2-1 | TRBV7-2 | 16 | CASSLVVAARGDEQFF
TRBJ2-7 | TRBV12-3/TRBV12-4 | 13 | CASSLLLSGEQYF
TRBJ2-1 | TRBV9 | 13 | CASSVLPNNEQFF
TRBJ2-3 | TRBV9 | 14 | CASSVGTGTDTQYF
TRBJ1-3 | TRBV18 | 16 | CASSPPLSVSGNTIYF
TRBJ1-2 | TRBV6-1 | 13 | CASRRTADYGYTF
TRBJ2-7 | TRBV6-5 | 15 | CASSYFAGFAYEQYF
TRBJ1-1 | TRBV7-2 | 14 | CASSWDRGGTEAFF
TRBJ2-3 | TRBV12-3/TRBV12-4 | 15 | CASSPKREAGDTQYF
TRBJ2-1 | TRBV6-2/TRBV6-3 | 15 | CASSTMGGTYNEQFF
TRBJ2-3 | TRBV9 | 14 | CASSVQGSSDTQYF
TRBJ2-3 | TRBV27 | 14 | CASSLEGPWTTQYF
TRBJ1-3 | TRBV5-1 | 16 | CASSLGRGTSGNTIYF
TRBJ1-1 | TRBV5-1 | 14 | CASSPRRENTEAFF
TRBJ2-5 | TRBV20-1 | 14 | CSARDRGVRETQYF
TRBJ2-2 | TRBV5-1 | 14 | CASSLPSVDGELFF
TRBJ2-6 | TRBV6-1 | 15 | CASSHGLGGANVLTF
TRBJ2-3 | TRBV5-1 | 15 | CASSSPALGTDTQYF
TRBJ2-6 | TRBV5-1 | 17 | CASGITDPLSGANVLTF
TRBJ2-5 | TRBV15 | 15 | CATSRDYKDAETQYF
TRBJ1-3 | TRBV6-2/TRBV6-3 | 14 | CASRATASGNTIYF
TRBJ1-5 | TRBV2 | 13 | CASSGGINQPQHF
TRBJ2-7 | TRBV7-9 | 14 | CASSLGVPVYEQYF
TRBJ2-7 | TRBV7-2 | 15 | CASSAQGGLHYEQYF
TRBJ2-1 | TRBV5-1 | 16 | CASSPIAGGTTNEQFF
TRBJ1-2 | TRBV12-3/TRBV12-4 | 13 | CASSRTGFYGYTF